This T cell receptor (beta chain) was recovered during a study of PD-L1 blockade in urothelial cancer. Study summary: Bladder-origin urothelial cancer in males described about 85% of the roughly 29 patients. Blood yielded a median of around 140,000 T cells per sample. Study-level points and caveats: For durable-benefit patients, tumor-associated blood clones expanded more at 3 weeks.

To note about this clone: Its antigen is not known.

After removal of 7 bases from V and 4 bases from J, the junction contained 8 bases not matched to a gene. Germline V gives CDR1 SQVTM, CDR2 ANQGSEA. The CDR3 is 13 amino acids. The data were produced by immunoSEQ multiplex PCR, yet TCRdb's version contains in-frame clones alone and is incomplete. Of about 50,000 clones detected, more than 70% appear once; the ten largest clones hold 2% to 3%. The time point was: peripheral blood 6 weeks after treatment start. This clonotype originated in a man in his fifties or sixties with urothelial cancer. Specimen: PBMCs, collected around atezolizumab (anti-PD-L1) treatment. The chain has TRBV29-1 and TRBJ2-7, with 9 positions matching TRBD1. CDR3 protein: CSAVQGAGYEQYF. The DNA for the CDR3 is TGCAGCGCTGTACAGGGGGCAGGGTACGAGCAGTACTTC.